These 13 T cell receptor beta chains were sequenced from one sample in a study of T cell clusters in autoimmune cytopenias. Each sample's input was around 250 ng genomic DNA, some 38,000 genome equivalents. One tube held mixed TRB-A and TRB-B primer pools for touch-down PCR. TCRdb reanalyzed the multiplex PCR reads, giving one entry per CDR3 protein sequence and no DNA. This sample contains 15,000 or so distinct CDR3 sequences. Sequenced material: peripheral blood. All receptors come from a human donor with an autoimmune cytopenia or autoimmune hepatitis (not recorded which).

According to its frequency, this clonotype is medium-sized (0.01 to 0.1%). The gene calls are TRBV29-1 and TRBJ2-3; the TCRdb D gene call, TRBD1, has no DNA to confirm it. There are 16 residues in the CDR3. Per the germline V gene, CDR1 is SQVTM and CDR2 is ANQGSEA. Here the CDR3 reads CSVSPRTGRPADTQYF.

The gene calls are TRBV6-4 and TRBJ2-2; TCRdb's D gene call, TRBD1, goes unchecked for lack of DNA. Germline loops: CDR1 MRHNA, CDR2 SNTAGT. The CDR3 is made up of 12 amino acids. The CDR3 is CASRARTGELFF.

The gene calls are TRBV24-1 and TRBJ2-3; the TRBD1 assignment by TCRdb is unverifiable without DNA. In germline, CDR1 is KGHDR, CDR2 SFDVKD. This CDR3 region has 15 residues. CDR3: CATSGGGRTSDTQYF.

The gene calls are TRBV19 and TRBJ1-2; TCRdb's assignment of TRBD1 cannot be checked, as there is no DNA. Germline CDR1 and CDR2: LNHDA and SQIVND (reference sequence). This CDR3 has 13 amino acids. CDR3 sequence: CASIGQQRGGYTF.

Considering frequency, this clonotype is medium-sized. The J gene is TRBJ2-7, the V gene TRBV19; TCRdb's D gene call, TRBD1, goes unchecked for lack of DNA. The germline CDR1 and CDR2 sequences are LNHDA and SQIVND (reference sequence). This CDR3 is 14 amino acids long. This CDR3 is CATSPRTTTYEQYF.

CDR3 loop: CSAIGRLTDTQYF. The J gene is TRBJ2-3, the V gene TRBV20-1; TCRdb reports TRBD1, a call that lacks DNA to check it against. The V gene's germline CDR1 is DFQATT and CDR2 SNEGSKA (reference sequence). The CDR3 sequence is 13 residues long.

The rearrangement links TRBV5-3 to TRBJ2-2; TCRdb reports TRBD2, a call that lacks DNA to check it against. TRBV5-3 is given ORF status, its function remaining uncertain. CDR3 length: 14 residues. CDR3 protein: CASRLDANTGELFF.

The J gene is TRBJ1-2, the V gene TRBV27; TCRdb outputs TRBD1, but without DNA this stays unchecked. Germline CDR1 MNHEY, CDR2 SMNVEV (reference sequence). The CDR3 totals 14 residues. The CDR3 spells CASSLGQGRYGYTF.

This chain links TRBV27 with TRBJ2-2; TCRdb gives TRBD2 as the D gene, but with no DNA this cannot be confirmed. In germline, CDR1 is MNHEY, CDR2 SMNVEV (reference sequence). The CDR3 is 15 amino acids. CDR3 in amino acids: CASTPGLAGPGELFF.

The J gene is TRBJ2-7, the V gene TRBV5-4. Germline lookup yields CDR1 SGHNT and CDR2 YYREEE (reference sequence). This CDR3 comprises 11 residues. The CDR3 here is CASSRESEQYF.

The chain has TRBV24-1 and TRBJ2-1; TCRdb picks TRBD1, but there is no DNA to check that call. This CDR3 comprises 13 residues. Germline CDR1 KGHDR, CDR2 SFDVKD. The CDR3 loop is CATSGDGYNEQFF.

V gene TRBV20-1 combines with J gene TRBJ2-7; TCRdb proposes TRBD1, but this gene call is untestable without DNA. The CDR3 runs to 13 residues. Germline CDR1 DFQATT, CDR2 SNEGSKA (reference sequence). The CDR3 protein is CSALPGGTYEQYF.

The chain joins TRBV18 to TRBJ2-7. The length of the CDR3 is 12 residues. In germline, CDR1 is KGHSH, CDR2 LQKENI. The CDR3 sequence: CASSLRGGEQYF.